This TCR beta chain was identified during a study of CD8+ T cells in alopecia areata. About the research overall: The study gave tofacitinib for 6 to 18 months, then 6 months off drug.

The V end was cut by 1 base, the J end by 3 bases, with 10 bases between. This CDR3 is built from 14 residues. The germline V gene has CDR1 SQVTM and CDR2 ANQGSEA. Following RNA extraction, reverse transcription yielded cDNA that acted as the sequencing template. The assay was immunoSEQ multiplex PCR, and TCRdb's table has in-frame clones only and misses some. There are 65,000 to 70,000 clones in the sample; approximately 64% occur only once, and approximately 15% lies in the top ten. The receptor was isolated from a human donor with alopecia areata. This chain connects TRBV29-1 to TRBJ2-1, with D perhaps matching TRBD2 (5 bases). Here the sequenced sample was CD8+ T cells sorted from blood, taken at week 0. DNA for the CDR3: TGCAGCGTTGAAGGGCCGGCGGGCTACAATGAGCAGTTCTTC. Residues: CSVEGPAGYNEQFF.